The rows below give T cell receptor beta chains drawn from one sample of a study of T cell repertoires in cytomegalovirus infection. These receptors have no identified antigens. Using its own MiXCR run on the reads, TCRdb lists one record per CDR3 protein. This repertoire shows 750,000 to 900,000 distinct CDR3 sequences, 25% to 35% found once; its top ten account for 10% to 15%. Specimen: cultured CD8+ T cells from PBMCs, collected from culture after CMV antigen stimulation. Receptors were obtained from a human donor in good health (CMV status not recorded). Some clones in this sample may be carry-over from other donors' samples. CDR3s include the opening cysteine and the closing phenylalanine or tryptophan. D genes are given only for firm matches.

>TRBD1|TRBJ1-2|TRBV7-2|15
CASSQGGGGSTGYTF
>NA|TRBJ1-1|TRBV6-8|15
CASSPSGLEYTEAFF
>NA|TRBJ2-3|TRBV15|17
CATSRGATTSSTDTQYF
>TRBD1|TRBJ1-5|TRBV10-3|13
CATSGQGNQPQHF
>TRBD2|TRBJ2-3|TRBV12-3/TRBV12-4|15
CATRLGLAGPDTQYF
>NA|TRBJ1-2|TRBV25-1|18
CASSPLYRDRVFGEGYTF
>NA|TRBJ1-1|TRBV19|13
CASSMQVRSEAFF
>NA|TRBJ1-5|TRBV5-4|15
CASSPGEGDNQPQHF
>NA|TRBJ1-2|TRBV7-9|15
CASSLARAAGDGYTF
>NA|TRBJ2-2|TRBV19|14
CASSIGAGTGELFF
>TRBD2|TRBJ2-7|TRBV7-9|16
CASRSGGAGGQYEQYF
>NA|TRBJ1-4|TRBV4-3|17
CASSQGGGVATNEKLFF
>NA|TRBJ1-1|TRBV4-1|15
CASSQDGRGHAEAFF
>TRBD1|TRBJ2-3|TRBV6-6|15
CASTRRGQITDTQYF
>NA|TRBJ2-3|TRBV6-2/TRBV6-3|13
CASSYWSRDTQYF
>TRBD1|TRBJ2-1|TRBV7-8|16
CASSLVGTGTRNEQFF
>NA|TRBJ2-2|TRBV4-1|13
CASSQEGGGELFF
>TRBD1|TRBJ1-2|TRBV12-3/TRBV12-4|13
CASSTPTGVGYTF
>NA|TRBJ2-7|TRBV20-1|13
CSALGQYAYEQYF
>NA|TRBJ2-1|TRBV27|12
CASIGPNNEQFF
>TRBD2|TRBJ2-1|TRBV28|13
CASQAGGFNEQFF
>NA|TRBJ2-2|TRBV24-1|15
CATSDLVDYTGELFF
>NA|TRBJ2-1|TRBV27|16
CASSLSPPGLGNEQFF
>NA|TRBJ2-7|TRBV6-7|16
CASSPPAPGAQYEQYF
>NA|TRBJ1-5|TRBV27|15
CASSTLGGSNQPQHF
>NA|TRBJ1-1|TRBV24-1|16
CATSDPSTDRNTEAFF
>NA|TRBJ1-2|TRBV6-5|14
CASSYPGGAGGYTF
>TRBD2|TRBJ2-1|TRBV6-5|17
CASSYAPGLAGANEQFF
>NA|TRBJ1-1|TRBV6-1|14
CASSRAGWGAEAFF
>NA|TRBJ2-2|TRBV11-2|13
CASTPASTGELFF
>TRBD2|TRBJ2-1|TRBV5-1|16
CASTQLAGGPYNEQFF
>NA|TRBJ2-5|TRBV14|15
CASSQVLAMRETQYF
>NA|TRBJ2-3|TRBV7-6|15
CASSPIVGGTDTQYF
>NA|TRBJ1-3|TRBV5-5|11
CASSLADTIYF
>TRBD1|TRBJ1-4|TRBV12-3/TRBV12-4|17
CASSLVLFSGGNEKLFF
>NA|TRBJ2-7|TRBV9|18
CASSSSNPGAGVSYEQYF
>TRBD2|TRBJ2-3|TRBV7-2|19
CASSLISGGAGTSTDTQYF
>NA|TRBJ2-1|TRBV6-1|17
CASSEKGDTRFYNEQFF
>NA|TRBJ2-7|TRBV6-5|11
CASGFSYEQYF
>NA|TRBJ2-2|TRBV6-5|14
CASSGTTNTGELFF
>TRBD2|TRBJ2-1|TRBV19|15
CASSTSGGALNEQFF
>TRBD1|TRBJ1-2|TRBV27|14
CASTGTGANYGYTF
>NA|TRBJ2-2|TRBV7-6|13
CASSLAATGELFF
>TRBD1|TRBJ2-2|TRBV4-1|17
CASSRYRDRGNTGELFF
>NA|TRBJ2-2|TRBV11-2|14
CASSTRTDTGELFF
>NA|TRBJ2-2|TRBV6-6|15
CASIQGQHNTGELFF
>NA|TRBJ2-2|TRBV24-1|14
CATSDMRDTGELFF
>NA|TRBJ1-5|TRBV3-1|13
CASSQDSSGPQHF
>TRBD1|TRBJ1-2|TRBV7-8|15
CASSLQGAPNYGYTF
>NA|TRBJ2-1|TRBV7-2|19
CASSPLGGVSPYLQYEQFF
>NA|TRBJ2-7|TRBV2|12
CASSGKYYEQYF
>NA|TRBJ2-5|TRBV12-5|15
CASGSRDLGVETQYF
>TRBD2|TRBJ2-1|TRBV3-1|17
CASSQVSSSGLYNEQFF
>NA|TRBJ1-2|TRBV12-3/TRBV12-4|16
CASSFLVVGSADGYTF
>NA|TRBJ2-7|TRBV19|13
CASSMGSSYEQYF
>NA|TRBJ2-1|TRBV6-5|15
CASSYLLGGGNEQFF
>NA|TRBJ1-2|TRBV7-8|15
CASQWVAGSNYGYTF
>TRBD1|TRBJ2-5|TRBV5-6|16
CASSSPQGRVGETQYF
>NA|TRBJ2-5|TRBV14|13
CASSQEALGSQYF
>NA|TRBJ1-5|TRBV6-1|15
CASSEPGISNQPQHF